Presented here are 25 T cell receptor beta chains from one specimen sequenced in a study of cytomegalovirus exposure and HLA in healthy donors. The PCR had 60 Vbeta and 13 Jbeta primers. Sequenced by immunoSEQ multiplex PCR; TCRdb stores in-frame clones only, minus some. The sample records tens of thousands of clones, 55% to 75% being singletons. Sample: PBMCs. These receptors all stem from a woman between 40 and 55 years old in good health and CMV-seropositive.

Here the CDR3 DNA reads TGTGCCAGCAGCCCTGGCATACAGGGGGAAGGAGAGACCCAGTACTTC. As protein: CASSPGIQGEGETQYF. The J gene is TRBJ2-5, the V gene TRBV7-9; 8 bases agree with TRBD1. Germline assignment: CDR1 SEHNR and CDR2 FQNEAQ (reference sequence). The trim removed 5 bases at V and 4 bases at J, leaving 12 bases unmatched. This CDR3 region has 16 residues.

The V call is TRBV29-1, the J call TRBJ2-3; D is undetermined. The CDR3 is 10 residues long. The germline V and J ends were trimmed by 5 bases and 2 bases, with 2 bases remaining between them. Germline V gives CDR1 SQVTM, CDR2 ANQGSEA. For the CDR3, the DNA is TGCAGCGTTTACACAGATACGCAGTATTTT. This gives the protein CSVYTDTQYF.

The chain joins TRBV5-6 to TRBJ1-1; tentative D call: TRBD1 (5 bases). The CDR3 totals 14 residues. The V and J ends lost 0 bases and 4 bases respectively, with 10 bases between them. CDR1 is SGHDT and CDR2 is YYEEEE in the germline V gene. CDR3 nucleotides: TGTGCCAGCAGCTTGGGGGGGGTCAGCACTGAAGCTTTCTTT. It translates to CASSLGGVSTEAFF.

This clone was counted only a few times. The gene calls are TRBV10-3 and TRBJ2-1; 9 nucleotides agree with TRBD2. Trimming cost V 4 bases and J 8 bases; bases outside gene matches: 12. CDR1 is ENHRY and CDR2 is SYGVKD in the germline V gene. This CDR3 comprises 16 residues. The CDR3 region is CAISAKAGGESDEQFF. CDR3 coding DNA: TGTGCCATCAGTGCCAAGGCGGGGGGGGAGAGCGATGAGCAGTTCTTC.

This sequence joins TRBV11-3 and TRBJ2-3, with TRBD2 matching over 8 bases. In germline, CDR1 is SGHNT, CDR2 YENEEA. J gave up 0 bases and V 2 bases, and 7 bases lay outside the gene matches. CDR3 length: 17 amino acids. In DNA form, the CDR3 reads TGTGCCAGCAGCTTATTCCGGGGGGGCCACAGCACAGATACGCAGTATTTT. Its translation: CASSLFRGGHSTDTQYF.

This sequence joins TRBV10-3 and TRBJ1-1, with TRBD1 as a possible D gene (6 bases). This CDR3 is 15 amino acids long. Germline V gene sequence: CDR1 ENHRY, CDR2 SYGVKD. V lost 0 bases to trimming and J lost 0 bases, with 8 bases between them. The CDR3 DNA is TGTGCCATCAGTGAGTCCCAGGGGCTGAACACTGAAGCTTTCTTT. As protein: CAISESQGLNTEAFF.

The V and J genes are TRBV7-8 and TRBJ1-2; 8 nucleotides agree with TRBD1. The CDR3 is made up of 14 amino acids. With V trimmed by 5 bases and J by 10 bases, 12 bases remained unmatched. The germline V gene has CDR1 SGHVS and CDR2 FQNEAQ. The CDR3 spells CASSGRTGYFAYTF. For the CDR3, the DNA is TGTGCCAGCAGCGGCAGGACAGGGTATTTTGCCTACACCTTC.

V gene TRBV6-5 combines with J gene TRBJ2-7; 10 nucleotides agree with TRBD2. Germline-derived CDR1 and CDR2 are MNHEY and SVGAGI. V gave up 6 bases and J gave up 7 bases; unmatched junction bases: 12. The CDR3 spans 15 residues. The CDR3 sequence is CASSRSPAGGVEQYF. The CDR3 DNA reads TGTGCCAGCAGCCGAAGCCCAGCGGGGGGGGTAGAGCAGTACTTC.

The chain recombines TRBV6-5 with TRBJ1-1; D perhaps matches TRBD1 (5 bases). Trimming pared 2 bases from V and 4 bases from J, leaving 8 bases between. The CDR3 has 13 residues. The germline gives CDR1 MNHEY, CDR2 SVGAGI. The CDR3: CASSYRGLTEAFF. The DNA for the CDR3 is TGTGCCAGCAGTTACAGGGGTCTCACTGAAGCTTTCTTT.

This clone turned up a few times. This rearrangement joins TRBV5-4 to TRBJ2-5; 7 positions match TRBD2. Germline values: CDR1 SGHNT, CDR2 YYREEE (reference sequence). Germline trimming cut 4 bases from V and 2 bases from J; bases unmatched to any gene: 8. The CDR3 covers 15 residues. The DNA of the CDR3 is TGTGCCAGCAGCGATCCGGGACTACTACAAGAGACCCAGTACTTC. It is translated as CASSDPGLLQETQYF.

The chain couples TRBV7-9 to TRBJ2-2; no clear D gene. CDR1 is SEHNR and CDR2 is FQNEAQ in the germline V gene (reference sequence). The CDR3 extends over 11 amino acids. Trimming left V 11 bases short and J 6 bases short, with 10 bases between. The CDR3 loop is CAALSAGELFF. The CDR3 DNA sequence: TGTGCCGCTTTATCGGCCGGGGAGCTGTTTTTT.

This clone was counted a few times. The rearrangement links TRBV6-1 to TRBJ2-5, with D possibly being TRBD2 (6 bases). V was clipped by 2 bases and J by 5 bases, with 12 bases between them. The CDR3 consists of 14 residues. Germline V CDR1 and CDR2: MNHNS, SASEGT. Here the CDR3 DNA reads TGTGCCAGCAGTGAAACGTGGGCGGGGGAGACCCAGTACTTC. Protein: CASSETWAGETQYF.

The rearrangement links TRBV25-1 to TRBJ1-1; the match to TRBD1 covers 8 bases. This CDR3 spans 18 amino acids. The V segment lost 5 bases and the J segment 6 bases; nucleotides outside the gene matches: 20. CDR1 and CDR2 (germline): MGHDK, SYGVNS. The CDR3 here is CASSPHGPRGLGRAEAFF. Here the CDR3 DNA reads TGTGCCAGCAGTCCCCACGGACCCAGGGGGCTCGGTCGAGCTGAAGCTTTCTTT.

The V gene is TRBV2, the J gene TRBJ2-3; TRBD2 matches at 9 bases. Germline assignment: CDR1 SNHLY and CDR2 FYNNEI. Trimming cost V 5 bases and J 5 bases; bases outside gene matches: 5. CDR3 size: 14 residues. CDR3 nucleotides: TGTGCCAGCAGTTCGTTAGCGGGGGAAGATACGCAGTATTTT. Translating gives CASSSLAGEDTQYF.

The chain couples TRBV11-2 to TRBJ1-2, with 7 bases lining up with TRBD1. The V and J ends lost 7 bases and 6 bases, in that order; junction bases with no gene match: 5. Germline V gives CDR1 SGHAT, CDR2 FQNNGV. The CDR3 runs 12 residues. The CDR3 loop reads CASTNQGDGYTF. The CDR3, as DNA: TGTGCCAGCACCAATCAGGGGGATGGCTACACCTTC.

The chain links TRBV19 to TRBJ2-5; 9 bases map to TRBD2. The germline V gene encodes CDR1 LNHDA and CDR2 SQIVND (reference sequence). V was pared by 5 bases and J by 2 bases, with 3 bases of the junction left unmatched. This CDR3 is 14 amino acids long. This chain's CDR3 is CASSASGAQETQYF. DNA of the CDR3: TGTGCCAGTAGTGCTAGCGGGGCTCAAGAGACCCAGTACTTC. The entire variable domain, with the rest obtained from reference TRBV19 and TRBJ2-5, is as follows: DGGITQSPKYLFRKEGQNVTLSCEQNLNHDAMYWYRQDPGQGLRLIYYSQIVNDFQKGDIAEGYSVSREKKESFPLTVTSAQKNPTAFYLCASSASGAQETQYFGPGTRLLVL.

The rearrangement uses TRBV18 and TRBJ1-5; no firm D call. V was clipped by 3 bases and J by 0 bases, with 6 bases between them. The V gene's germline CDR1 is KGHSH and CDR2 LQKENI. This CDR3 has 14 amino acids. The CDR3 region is CASSPEVSNQPQHF. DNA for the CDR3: TGTGCCAGCTCACCCGAGGTTAGCAATCAGCCCCAGCATTTT.

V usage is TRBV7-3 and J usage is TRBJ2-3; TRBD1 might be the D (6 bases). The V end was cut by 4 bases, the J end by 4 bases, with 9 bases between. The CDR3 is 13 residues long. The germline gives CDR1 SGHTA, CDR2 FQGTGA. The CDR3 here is CASSSQGSDTQYF. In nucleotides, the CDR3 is TGTGCCAGCAGCTCGCAGGGGTCAGATACGCAGTATTTT.

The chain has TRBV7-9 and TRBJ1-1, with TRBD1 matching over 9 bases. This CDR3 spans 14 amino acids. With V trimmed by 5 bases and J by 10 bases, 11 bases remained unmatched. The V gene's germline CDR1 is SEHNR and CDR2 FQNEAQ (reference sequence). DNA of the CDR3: TGTGCCAGCAGCATAACGATACAGGGGGCGGGAGCTTTCTTT. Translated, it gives CASSITIQGAGAFF. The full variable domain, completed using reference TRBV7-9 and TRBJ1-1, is DTGVSQNPRHKITKRGQNVTFRCDPISEHNRLYWYRQTLGQGPEFLTYFQNEAQLEKSRLLSDRFSAERPKGSFSTLEIQRTEQGDSAMYLCASSITIQGAGAFFGQGTRLTVV.

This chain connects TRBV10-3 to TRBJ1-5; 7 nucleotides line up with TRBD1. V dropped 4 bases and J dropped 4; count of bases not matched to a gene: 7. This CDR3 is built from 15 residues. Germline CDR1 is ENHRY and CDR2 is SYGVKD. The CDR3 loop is CAISGAGQFNQPQHF. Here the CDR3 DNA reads TGTGCCATCAGTGGGGCGGGACAGTTTAATCAGCCCCAGCATTTT.

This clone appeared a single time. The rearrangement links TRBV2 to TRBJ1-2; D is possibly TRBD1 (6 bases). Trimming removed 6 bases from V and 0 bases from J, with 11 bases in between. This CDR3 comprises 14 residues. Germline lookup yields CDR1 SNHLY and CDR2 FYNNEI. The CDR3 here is CASSGQLANYGYTF. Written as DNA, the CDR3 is TGTGCCAGCAGCGGACAGTTAGCTAACTATGGCTACACCTTC.

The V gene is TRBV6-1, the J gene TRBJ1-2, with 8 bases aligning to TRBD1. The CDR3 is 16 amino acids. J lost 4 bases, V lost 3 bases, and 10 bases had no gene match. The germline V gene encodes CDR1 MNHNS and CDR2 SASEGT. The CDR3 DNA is TGTGCCAGCAGTGATCTCCCGACAGGGGTGGCCTATGGCTACACCTTC. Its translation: CASSDLPTGVAYGYTF.

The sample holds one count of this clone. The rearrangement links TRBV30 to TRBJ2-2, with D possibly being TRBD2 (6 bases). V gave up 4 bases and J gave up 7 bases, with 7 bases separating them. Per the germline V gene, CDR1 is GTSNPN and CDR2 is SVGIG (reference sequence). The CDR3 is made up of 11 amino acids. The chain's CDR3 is CAWKGGGELFF. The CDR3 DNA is TGTGCCTGGAAGGGAGGCGGGGAGCTGTTTTTT.

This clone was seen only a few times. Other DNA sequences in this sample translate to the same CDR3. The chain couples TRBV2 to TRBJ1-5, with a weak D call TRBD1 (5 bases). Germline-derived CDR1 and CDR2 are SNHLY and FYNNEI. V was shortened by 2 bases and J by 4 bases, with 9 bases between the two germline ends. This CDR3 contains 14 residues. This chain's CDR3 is CASSEQGLNQPQHF. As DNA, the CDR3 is TGTGCCAGCAGTGAACAGGGACTTAATCAGCCCCAGCATTTT.

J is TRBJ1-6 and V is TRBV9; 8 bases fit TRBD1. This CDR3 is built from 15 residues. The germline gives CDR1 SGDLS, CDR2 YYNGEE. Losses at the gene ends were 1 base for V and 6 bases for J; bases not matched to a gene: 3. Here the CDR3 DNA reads TGTGCCAGCAGCGTACGACAGGGGATTAATTCACCCCTCCACTTT. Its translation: CASSVRQGINSPLHF.